The rows below give T cell receptor beta chains drawn from one sample of a study of blood T cell repertoires in COVID-19. Sequencing was performed with immunoSEQ multiplex PCR; in TCRdb, only in-frame clones are kept and a portion is missing. This table holds over 200,000 clones, 85% to 90% found once. Sequenced input: peripheral blood. The receptors derive from a woman aged 55-70 years with acute or convalescent COVID-19. CDR3s include the opening cysteine and the closing phenylalanine or tryptophan. Each record gives: V gene, D gene, CDR3 length, J gene, clone size, CDR3 DNA, CDR3 protein. The D gene is left open where the match is weak. Size is stated for part of the rows, as once, few or many counts, or as a class when the clone is expanded.

>TRBV30|-|15|TRBJ1-5|-
TGTGCCTGGAGTGTAGGGGGGGCAAGCAATCAGCCCCAGCATTTT
CAWSVGGASNQPQHF
>TRBV4-3|TRBD1|17|TRBJ1-4|once
TGCGCCAGCAGTCAAAAACGACAGGGGGCAACTAATGAAAAACTGTTTTTT
CASSQKRQGATNEKLFF
>TRBV7-2|TRBD2|16|TRBJ2-7|few
TGTGCCAGCAGCTTATTAGCGGGGGGCCTGCCCTACGAGCAGTACTTC
CASSLLAGGLPYEQYF
>TRBV21-1|-|14|TRBJ2-7|-
TGTGCCAGCAGCAGAGTGAACAGGGGCTACGAGCAGTACTTC
CASSRVNRGYEQYF
>TRBV30|-|13|TRBJ1-5|-
TGTGCCTGGAGGGACAATAGCAATCAGCCCCAGCATTTT
CAWRDNSNQPQHF
>TRBV30|-|17|TRBJ1-6|-
TGTGCCTGGAGATGGCCCCCGGGACCAGGGGTCAGTTCACCCCTCCACTTT
CAWRWPPGPGVSSPLHF
>TRBV6-5|-|16|TRBJ1-1|-
TGTGCCAGCAGTTACGGTACCTCTAGAGTGAGCACTGAAGCTTTCTTT
CASSYGTSRVSTEAFF
>TRBV5-1|TRBD2|15|TRBJ2-1|-
TGCGCCAGCAGCGGGCTAGCGGGGGGCCCTAATGAGCAGTTCTTC
CASSGLAGGPNEQFF
>TRBV6-5|TRBD2|15|TRBJ2-7|-
TGTGCCAGCCGGTTAACTAGCGGAGTTACCTACGAGCAGTACTTC
CASRLTSGVTYEQYF
>TRBV11-2|-|16|TRBJ1-3|-
TGTGCCAGCAGCTTTACCGCGGGGTCCTCTGGAAACACCATATATTTT
CASSFTAGSSGNTIYF
>TRBV30|TRBD1|18|TRBJ1-5|-
TGTGCCTGGAGTGTAAGTCGGACAGGGATTTATAGCAATCAGCCCCAGCATTTT
CAWSVSRTGIYSNQPQHF
>TRBV29-1|-|16|TRBJ2-5|-
TGCAGCGTTTATGTCTCAGGAGGGGGCCTACAAGAGACCCAGTACTTC
CSVYVSGGGLQETQYF
>TRBV5-1|-|14|TRBJ2-1|-
TGCGCCAGCCGAGGAGGTTCCTCCTACAATGAGCAGTTCTTC
CASRGGSSYNEQFF
>TRBV28|TRBD2|15|TRBJ2-1|-
TGTGCCAGTATGGGCGGGACTAGCGGAAACAATGAGCAGTTCTTC
CASMGGTSGNNEQFF
>TRBV3-1/TRBV3-2|TRBD1|15|TRBJ1-6|-
TGTGCCAGCAGCCAAACCTGGACAGGGGGATCACCCCTCCACTTT
CASSQTWTGGSPLHF
>TRBV6-2/TRBV6-3|-|16|TRBJ2-5|once
TGTGCCAGCAGTTACTCATCGGTGGCAGGGTTGGAGACCCAGTACTTC
CASSYSSVAGLETQYF
>TRBV6-2/TRBV6-3|TRBD1|18|TRBJ2-6|-
TGTGCCAGCAGTTACAGGACAGGGGGCCTTAGTGGGGCCAACGTCCTGACTTTC
CASSYRTGGLSGANVLTF
>TRBV13|-|13|TRBJ1-3|once
TGTGCCAGCAGCTTAGAGCTTGGAAACACCATATATTTT
CASSLELGNTIYF
>TRBV18|TRBD2|17|TRBJ2-2|-
TGTGCCAGCTCACCGACAACTAGCGGGAGGGTCACCGGGGAGCTGTTTTTT
CASSPTTSGRVTGELFF
>TRBV19|-|13|TRBJ2-1|-
TGTGCCAGTTCCACAGGGAACGGAAATGAGCAGTTCTTC
CASSTGNGNEQFF
>TRBV3-1/TRBV3-2|TRBD1|17|TRBJ2-3|-
TGTGCCAGCAGCCAGAACGGACAGGGGGGGAGCACAGATACGCAGTATTTT
CASSQNGQGGSTDTQYF
>TRBV6-4|TRBD1|15|TRBJ1-4|once
TGTGCCAGCAGCCACACGGGACAGGGTGGTGAAAAACTGTTTTTT
CASSHTGQGGEKLFF
>TRBV7-8|-|15|TRBJ2-2|-
TGTGCCAGCAGCTTAGACAGGGTGGCGGCCGGGGAGCTGTTTTTT
CASSLDRVAAGELFF
>TRBV6-5|TRBD2|16|TRBJ2-2|-
TGTGCCAGCAGTTGGCCTAGCGGGGGGGCCGGCGGGGAGCTGTTTTTT
CASSWPSGGAGGELFF
>TRBV4-1|TRBD1|14|TRBJ1-2|-
TGCGCCAGCAGCCATCCCGGACAGGGGTATGGCTACACCTTC
CASSHPGQGYGYTF
>TRBV5-1|-|15|TRBJ1-2|-
TGCGCCAGCAGCTCATCCGGGACACCTTACTATGGCTACACCTTC
CASSSSGTPYYGYTF
>TRBV30|TRBD1|16|TRBJ1-5|-
TGTGCCTGGAGCTCAATACAGGGGGCGGGAAATCAGCCCCAGCATTTT
CAWSSIQGAGNQPQHF
>TRBV16|TRBD1|15|TRBJ2-5|-
TGTGCCAGCAGCCAATCGAACAGGGGGCGAGAGACCCAGTACTTC
CASSQSNRGRETQYF
>TRBV6-5|TRBD1|14|TRBJ1-4|once
TGTGCCAGCAGTCGGACAGGGGGAAGGGAAAAACTGTTTTTT
CASSRTGGREKLFF
>TRBV24-1|-|15|TRBJ2-3|-
TGTGCCACCAGTGGGGGGACTCGCTCCACAGATACGCAGTATTTT
CATSGGTRSTDTQYF
>TRBV30|TRBD1|14|TRBJ1-5|-
TGTGCCTGGAGCGAACAGGGGGCGAGGCAGCCCCAGCATTTT
CAWSEQGARQPQHF
>TRBV2|-|14|TRBJ1-3|-
TGTGCCAGCGTAAGTGACTACTCTGGAAACACCATATATTTT
CASVSDYSGNTIYF
>TRBV28|-|14|TRBJ2-5|-
TGTGCCAGCAGTATACGGACAGTCCAAGAGACCCAGTACTTC
CASSIRTVQETQYF
>TRBV7-2|-|16|TRBJ1-2|-
TGTGCCAGCAGCTTGGGGACATTTTTGACTAACTATGGCTACACCTTC
CASSLGTFLTNYGYTF
>TRBV4-1|-|18|TRBJ2-4|once
TGCGCCAGCAGCCAAACGAGAGCAGGACAGCTAGCCAAAAACATTCAGTACTTC
CASSQTRAGQLAKNIQYF
>TRBV6-6|-|13|TRBJ1-2|few
TGTGCCAGCAGCCACCTCCGCGGCTATGGCTACACCTTC
CASSHLRGYGYTF
>TRBV15|TRBD1|17|TRBJ1-2|-
TGTGCCACCAGCAGAGCCCCATACCAGGGGGCGGTCTATGGCTACACCTTC
CATSRAPYQGAVYGYTF
>TRBV19|-|16|TRBJ1-6|-
TGTGCCAGTAGTATACTGCATAGCTCCTATAATTCACCCCTCCACTTT
CASSILHSSYNSPLHF
>TRBV19|-|16|TRBJ2-5|once
TGTGCCAGTAGTATAGACTCTAGCGTAAGCCAAGAGACCCAGTACTTC
CASSIDSSVSQETQYF
>TRBV5-4|TRBD1|15|TRBJ2-1|-
TGTGCCAGCAGCTACGGGACAGGAATGTACAATGAGCAGTTCTTC
CASSYGTGMYNEQFF
>TRBV27|TRBD1|13|TRBJ1-2|-
TGTGCCACCCGGGGACAGGGGAACTATGGCTACACCTTC
CATRGQGNYGYTF
>TRBV19|-|16|TRBJ2-1|few
TGTGCCAGTAGTATTACAGCGGGCCCCCCCTACAATGAGCAGTTCTTC
CASSITAGPPYNEQFF
>TRBV7-9|-|15|TRBJ1-2|-
TGTGCCAGCAGCTCCCAGACAGGCTTTTGGTATGGCTACACCTTC
CASSSQTGFWYGYTF